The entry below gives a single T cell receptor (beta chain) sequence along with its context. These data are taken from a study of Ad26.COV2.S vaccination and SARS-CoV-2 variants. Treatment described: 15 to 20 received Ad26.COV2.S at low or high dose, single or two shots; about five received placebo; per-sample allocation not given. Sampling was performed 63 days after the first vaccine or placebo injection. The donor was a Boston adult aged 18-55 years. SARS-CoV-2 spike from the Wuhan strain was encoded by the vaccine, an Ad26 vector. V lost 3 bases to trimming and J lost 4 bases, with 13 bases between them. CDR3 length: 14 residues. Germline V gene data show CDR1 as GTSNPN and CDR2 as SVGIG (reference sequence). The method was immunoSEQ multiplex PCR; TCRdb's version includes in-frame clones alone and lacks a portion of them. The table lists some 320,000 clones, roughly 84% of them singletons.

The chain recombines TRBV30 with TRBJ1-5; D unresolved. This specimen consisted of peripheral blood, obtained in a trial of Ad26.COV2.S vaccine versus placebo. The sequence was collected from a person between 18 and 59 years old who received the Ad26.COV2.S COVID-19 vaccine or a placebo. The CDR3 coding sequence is TGTGCCTGGAGCAACCAGATGGGAAATCAGCCCCAGCATTTT. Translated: CAWSNQMGNQPQHF. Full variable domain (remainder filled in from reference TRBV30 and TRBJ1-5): SQTIHQWPATLVQPVGSPLSLECTVEGTSNPNLYWYRQAAGRGLQLLFYSVGIGQISSEVPQNLSASRPQDRQFILSSKKLLLSDSGFYLCAWSNQMGNQPQHFGDGTRLSIL.